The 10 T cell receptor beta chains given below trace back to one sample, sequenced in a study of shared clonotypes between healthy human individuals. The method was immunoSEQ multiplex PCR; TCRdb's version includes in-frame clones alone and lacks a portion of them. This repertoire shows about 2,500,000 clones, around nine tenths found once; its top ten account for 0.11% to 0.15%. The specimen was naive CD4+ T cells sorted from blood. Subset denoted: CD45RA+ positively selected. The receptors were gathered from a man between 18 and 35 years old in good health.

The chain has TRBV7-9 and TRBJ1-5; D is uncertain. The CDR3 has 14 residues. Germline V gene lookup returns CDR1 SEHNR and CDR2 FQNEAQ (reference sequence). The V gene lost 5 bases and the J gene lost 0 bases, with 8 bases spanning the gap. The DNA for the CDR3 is TGTGCCAGCAGCCCGCTTAATAGCAATCAGCCCCAGCATTTT. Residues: CASSPLNSNQPQHF.

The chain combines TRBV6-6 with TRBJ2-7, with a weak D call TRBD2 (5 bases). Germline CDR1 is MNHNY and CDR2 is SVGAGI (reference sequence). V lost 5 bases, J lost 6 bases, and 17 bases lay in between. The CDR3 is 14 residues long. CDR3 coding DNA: TGTGCCAGCAGTCCCTCTTTTCCCCGGGGCGAGCAGTACTTC. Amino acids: CASSPSFPRGEQYF.

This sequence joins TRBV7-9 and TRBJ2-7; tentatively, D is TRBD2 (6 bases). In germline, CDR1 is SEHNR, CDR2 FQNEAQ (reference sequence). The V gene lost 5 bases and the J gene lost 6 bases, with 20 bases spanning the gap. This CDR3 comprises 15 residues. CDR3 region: CASSPAEGLVSEQYF. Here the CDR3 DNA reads TGTGCCAGCAGCCCCGCGGAGGGTTTGGTAAGCGAGCAGTACTTC.

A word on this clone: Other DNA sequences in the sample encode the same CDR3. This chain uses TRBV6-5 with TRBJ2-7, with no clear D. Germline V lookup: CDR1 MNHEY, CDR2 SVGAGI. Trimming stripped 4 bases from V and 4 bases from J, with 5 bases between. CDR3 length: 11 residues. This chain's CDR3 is CASSSRYEQYF. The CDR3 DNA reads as TGTGCCAGCAGTTCCCGGTACGAGCAGTACTTC.

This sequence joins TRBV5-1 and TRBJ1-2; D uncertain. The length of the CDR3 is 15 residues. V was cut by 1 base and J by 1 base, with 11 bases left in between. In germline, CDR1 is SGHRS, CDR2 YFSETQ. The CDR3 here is CASSLSAGINYGYTF. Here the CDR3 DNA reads TGCGCCAGCAGCTTGTCCGCCGGTATTAACTATGGCTACACCTTC.

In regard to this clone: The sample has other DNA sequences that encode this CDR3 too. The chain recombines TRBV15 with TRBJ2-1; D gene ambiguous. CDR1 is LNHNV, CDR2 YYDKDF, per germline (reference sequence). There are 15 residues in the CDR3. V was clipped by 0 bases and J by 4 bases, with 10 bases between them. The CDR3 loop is CATSRDPGPYNEQFF. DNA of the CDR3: TGTGCCACCAGCAGAGATCCCGGGCCATACAATGAGCAGTTCTTC.

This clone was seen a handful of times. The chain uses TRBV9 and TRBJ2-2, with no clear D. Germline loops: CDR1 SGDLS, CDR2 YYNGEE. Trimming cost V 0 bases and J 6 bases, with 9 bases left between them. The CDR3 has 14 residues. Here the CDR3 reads CASSVDFMAGELFF. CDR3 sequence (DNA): TGTGCCAGCAGCGTAGACTTTATGGCCGGGGAGCTGTTTTTT. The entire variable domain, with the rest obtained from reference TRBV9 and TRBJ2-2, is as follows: DSGVTQTPKHLITATGQRVTLRCSPRSGDLSVYWYQQSLDQGLQFLIQYYNGEERAKGNILERFSAQQFPDLHSELNLSSLELGDSALYFCASSVDFMAGELFFGEGSRLTVL.

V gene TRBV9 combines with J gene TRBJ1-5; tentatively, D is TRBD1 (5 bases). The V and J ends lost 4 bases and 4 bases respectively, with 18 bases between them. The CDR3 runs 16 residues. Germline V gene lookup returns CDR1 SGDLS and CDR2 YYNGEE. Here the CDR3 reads CASSSDPGSRNQPQHF. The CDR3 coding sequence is TGTGCCAGCAGCTCAGATCCAGGGTCCCGTAATCAGCCCCAGCATTTT. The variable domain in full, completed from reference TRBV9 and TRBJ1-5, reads DSGVTQTPKHLITATGQRVTLRCSPRSGDLSVYWYQQSLDQGLQFLIQYYNGEERAKGNILERFSAQQFPDLHSELNLSSLELGDSALYFCASSSDPGSRNQPQHFGDGTRLSIL.

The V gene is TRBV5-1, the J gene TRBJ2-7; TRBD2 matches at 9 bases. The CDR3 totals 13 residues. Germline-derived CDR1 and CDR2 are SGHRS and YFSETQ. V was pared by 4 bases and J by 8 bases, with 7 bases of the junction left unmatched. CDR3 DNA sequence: TGCGCCAGCAGCCTAGCGGGGCCAAGTCAGCAGTACTTC. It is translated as CASSLAGPSQQYF.

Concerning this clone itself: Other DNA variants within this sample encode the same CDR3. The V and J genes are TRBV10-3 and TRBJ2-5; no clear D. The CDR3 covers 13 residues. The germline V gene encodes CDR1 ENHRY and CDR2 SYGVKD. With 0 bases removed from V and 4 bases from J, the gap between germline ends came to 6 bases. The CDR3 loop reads CAISESGLETQYF. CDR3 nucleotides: TGTGCCATCAGTGAGTCCGGGTTAGAGACCCAGTACTTC.